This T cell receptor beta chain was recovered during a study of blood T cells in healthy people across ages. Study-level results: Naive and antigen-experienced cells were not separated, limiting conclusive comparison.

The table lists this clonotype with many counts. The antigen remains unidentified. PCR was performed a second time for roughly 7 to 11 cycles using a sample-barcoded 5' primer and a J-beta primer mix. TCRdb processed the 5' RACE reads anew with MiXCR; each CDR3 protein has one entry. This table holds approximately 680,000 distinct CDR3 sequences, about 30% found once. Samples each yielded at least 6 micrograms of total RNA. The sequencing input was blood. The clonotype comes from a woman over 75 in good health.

This chain's CDR3 is CATSTGQETQYF. For the CDR3, the DNA is TGTGCCACCTCGACAGGGCAGGAGACCCAGTACTTC. The genes are TRBV28 and TRBJ2-5, with 7 bases identical to TRBD1. V dropped 10 bases and J dropped 5; count of bases not matched to a gene: 7. Germline CDR1 MDHEN, CDR2 SYDVKM. This CDR3 comprises 12 residues.